This T cell receptor (beta chain) is drawn from a study of T cells in Graves' hyperthyroidism and ophthalmopathy (dated by TCRdb to about 2019). Background on the whole study: Peripheral blood was collected at initial diagnosis, before any treatment. A discovery cohort of approximately 97 patients, 43 with Graves' ophthalmopathy and 55 to 65 with stable Graves' hyperthyroidism, was used to find distinguishing TCR V-J signatures. Prospective prediction of ophthalmopathy was tested in an independent validation cohort of approximately 19 hyperthyroidism patients and 15 to 17 patients who later progressed to ophthalmopathy. For training and testing, the 100 or so patients in the discovery cohort were randomly divided in a 7:3 ratio. In over five Graves' hyperthyroidism patients, the study also compared T-cell repertoires from thyroid tissue with T-cell repertoires from blood. Following sampling, methimazole starting at 30 mg daily was given to hyperthyroidism patients, and high-dose intravenous methylprednisolone was given to ophthalmopathy patients. TCR Vbeta CDR3 sequencing of 120 to 150 peripheral blood samples (approximately 44 ophthalmopathy, under 80 hyperthyroidism and around 17 progressor patients) is reported in the paper. Results the study describes overall, beyond this receptor: In validation, the model predicted progression to ophthalmopathy with approximately 70% sensitivity and 72% to 85% specificity, a median of 6.5 months before onset. A 13 V-J signature model separated ophthalmopathy from stable hyperthyroidism, with 87.88% sensitivity and 81% to 83% specificity in cross-validation and 80%/75% in testing. Sample size was not statistically predetermined, and investigators were not blinded to group allocation. Most expanded thyroid clonotypes (frequency above 0.001) were also detected in blood, suggesting blood repertoires may reflect thyroid immune responses.

Details on this clonotype: Its recognized antigen is unknown. No much larger clone is present one base from it, and per-base qualities are unavailable.

From its cysteine to its phenylalanine, the CDR3 spans 17 amino acids. Of all the DNA, just the CDR3 is kept, 51 bases in frame from base 1. For this chain, trimming is 1 base at the V end and 4 bases at the J end, and the number of junction bases without a gene match is 9. The CDR1 and CDR2 encoded by the germline V gene (reference sequence) are LGHDT and YNNKEL. The TCR beta CDR3 regions were amplified from the RNA transcripts. The TCR CDR3 was subjected to a first round of RT-PCR using the HTBI primer set and the Qiagen OneStep RT-PCR kit. Libraries were constructed in a second round of multiplex PCR, after which size selection and purification were carried out. Sequencing of the libraries was done on an Illumina HiSeq2000 using paired-end 100 bp reads. In the original analysis: SOAPnuke was used to process the raw data, throwing out any read that contained adapters or uncalled bases, had a mean Phred below 15, or lacked an exact constant-primer or identifier match. High-quality paired reads were merged using COPE v1.2.5, and each unique nucleotide sequence was defined as a clonotype. MiTCR v1.1 was used to align clonotypes to the IMGT TRBV, TRBD and TRBJ reference segments. Analysis was restricted to V-J combinations with a frequency above 0.0001, which covered about 99% of repertoires. The TCS score was defined as F50 (clonal expansion) divided by E x V (chaos), with BLOSUM62-based TCRdist calculated between CDR3 peptides within each V-J. Welch's t-statistics and random forest reduced roughly 540 V-J features to about 12, which were used in a naive Bayes classifier (R e1071). Clones were called with MiXCR by TCRdb after fastp trimmed the public reads at Q25, and only in-frame beta chains were retained. CDR3 protein sequences are deduplicated, and each keeps its most common genes and DNA. These V and J calls are TCRdb output, not the study's own analysis. The sample includes over 250,000 distinct CDR3 sequences, with about a sixth observed a single time. Approximately 60% of the sample belongs to the ten largest clones.

In the ophthalmopathy patients, disease was moderately to severely active, with a Clinical Activity Score of 3 or more, a NOSPECS grade of 4 or more, and a duration of less than 3 months. Any patient with an uncontrolled infection, another autoimmune disease, pregnancy or lactation was excluded. Diagnoses were based on clinical symptoms, serum thyroxine and TRAb, thyroid ultrasound and orbital computed tomography. Ficoll-Paque density gradient centrifugation was used to isolate PBMCs from around 10 ml of fresh peripheral blood. Trizol reagent was used to extract total RNA, and RNA quality was then checked on an Agilent 2100 Bioanalyzer.

The V and J genes are TRBV3-1 and TRBJ2-2, and 7 bases in between align with TRBD1. The TCR was taken from a woman in her sixties with Graves' ophthalmopathy. Sequenced material: blood. The DNA is TGTGCCAGCAGCCAAGTAGAGGGGGCTGGGGGCACCGGGGAGCTGTTTTTT. This is translated as CASSQVEGAGGTGELFF.